Shown below are 18 T cell receptor beta chains from a single sample sequenced in a study of blood T cell repertoires in COVID-19. Using immunoSEQ multiplex PCR, the repertoire was profiled, and TCRdb retains in-frame clones only, with some absent. The sample has hundreds of thousands of clones, more than 75% seen once. The sample taken for sequencing was peripheral blood. All receptors come from a woman younger than 30 who had recovered from COVID-19.

This chain uses TRBV3-1 (or the pseudogene TRBV3-2) with TRBJ1-2, with D perhaps matching TRBD1 (5 bases). V was cut by 2 bases and J by 3 bases, with 13 bases left in between. The CDR3 runs to 15 residues. The germline V gene encodes CDR1 LGHDT and CDR2 YNNKEL (reference sequence). The CDR3 nucleotides are TGTGCCAGCAGCCAATTTTTGGGGGGTGACTATGGCTACACCTTC. Translated: CASSQFLGGDYGYTF.

V gene TRBV6-2 or TRBV6-3 combines with J gene TRBJ1-1; D is ambiguous. With 4 bases removed from V and 11 bases from J, the gap between germline ends came to 17 bases. Germline CDR1 and CDR2: MNHEY and SVGEGT. The CDR3 contains 13 residues. CDR3 residues: CASSLDGNALAFF. In DNA, the CDR3 is TGTGCCAGCAGTTTAGACGGGAACGCTCTCGCTTTCTTT.

CDR3 sequence: CASSFTGSGAGTDTQYF. CDR3 coding DNA: TGCGCCAGCAGCTTTACAGGGAGCGGGGCAGGCACAGATACGCAGTATTTT. The J gene is TRBJ2-3, the V gene TRBV5-1; D might be TRBD2 (7 bases). In germline, CDR1 is SGHRS, CDR2 YFSETQ. V shed 2 bases and J shed 1 base, with 17 bases lying between them. This CDR3 is 17 amino acids long. The full variable domain, with the rest looked up from reference TRBV5-1 and TRBJ2-3, is KAGVTQTPRYLIKTRGQQVTLSCSPISGHRSVSWYQQTPGQGLQFLFEYFSETQRNKGNFPGRFSGRQFSNSRSEMNVSTLELGDSALYLCASSFTGSGAGTDTQYFGPGTRLTVL.

This clone is a singleton in its sample. The chain has TRBV9 and TRBJ2-3; 9 bases map to TRBD2. V was pared by 3 bases and J by 5 bases, with 7 bases of the junction left unmatched. In germline, CDR1 is SGDLS, CDR2 YYNGEE. The CDR3 has 15 amino acids. Here the CDR3 DNA reads TGTGCCAGCAGCGCCGAAGCGGGAGGTCTAGATACGCAGTATTTT. This gives the protein CASSAEAGGLDTQYF.

This clone came up a few times. This chain joins TRBV4-1 and TRBJ2-1; D gene unclear. The germline V and J ends were trimmed by 1 base and 4 bases, with 11 bases remaining between them. In germline, CDR1 is MGHRA, CDR2 YSYEKL. The length of the CDR3 is 15 residues. CDR3 loop: CASSQAEREYNEQFF. The CDR3 nucleotides read TGCGCCAGCAGCCAAGCGGAGCGAGAGTACAATGAGCAGTTCTTC.

The chain couples TRBV18 to TRBJ1-1; possibly TRBD1 for D (5 bases). The CDR3 is 16 residues long. Trimming pared 3 bases from V and 1 base from J, leaving 15 bases between. Germline-derived CDR1 and CDR2 are KGHSH and LQKENI. The chain's CDR3 is CASSPSTGLTNTEAFF. The CDR3 DNA follows: TGTGCCAGCTCACCCTCAACGGGACTCACGAACACTGAAGCTTTCTTT.

The V call is TRBV19, the J call TRBJ2-7; 8 bases are a match to TRBD2. CDR1 LNHDA and CDR2 SQIVND come from the germline V gene (reference sequence). The V segment lost 5 bases and the J segment 2 bases; nucleotides outside the gene matches: 14. This CDR3 contains 17 residues. The CDR3 reads CASSPGGRHVFAYEQYV. CDR3 in DNA: TGTGCCAGTAGTCCAGGCGGGAGGCACGTTTTCGCCTACGAGCAGTACGTC.

The chain couples TRBV3-1 (or the pseudogene TRBV3-2) to TRBJ2-1, with 11 bases lining up with TRBD2. Trimming took 2 bases from V and 5 from J; bases not matched to a gene: 5. CDR1 and CDR2 from the germline V gene are LGHDT and YNNKEL (reference sequence). The CDR3 runs 16 residues. CDR3 coding DNA: TGTGCCAGCAGCCAATTAGGGACTAGCGGAAACAATGAGCAGTTCTTC. Its protein product is CASSQLGTSGNNEQFF.

This clone was observed a few times. V and J are TRBV2 and TRBJ1-2; 9 bases line up with TRBD1. Germline V CDR1 and CDR2: SNHLY, FYNNEI. The length of the CDR3 is 14 residues. Losses at the gene ends were 4 bases for V and 0 bases for J; bases not matched to a gene: 0. The CDR3 sequence: CASSGQGANYGYTF. The CDR3 DNA reads TGTGCCAGCAGTGGACAGGGGGCTAACTATGGCTACACCTTC.

The chain uses TRBV7-2 and TRBJ2-2; 8 bases align to TRBD2. The J segment lost 5 bases and the V segment lost 5 bases, leaving 7 bases of the junction unmatched. In germline, CDR1 is SGHTA, CDR2 FQGNSA. The CDR3 consists of 15 residues. For the CDR3, the DNA is TGTGCCAGCAGCAAGGCGGGGGGTGGGACCGGGGAGCTGTTTTTT. Translating it yields CASSKAGGGTGELFF.

This rearrangement joins TRBV7-6 to TRBJ1-1; 7 bases line up with TRBD1. Germline V gives CDR1 SGHVS, CDR2 FNYEAQ. Trimming removed 1 base from V and 5 bases from J; junction bases left unmatched: 4. This CDR3 is built from 14 residues. The CDR3 sequence is CASSLGQGKTEAFF. CDR3 nucleotides: TGTGCCAGCAGCTTAGGACAGGGAAAAACTGAAGCTTTCTTT.

The chain links TRBV12-1 to TRBJ2-7; the D call in the table, TRBD2, was not verified against the DNA. TRBV12-1 is termed a pseudogene. The CDR3 has 14 residues. This CDR3 reads CASSPLGGRCEQYV. The CDR3 nucleotides read TGTGCCAGCAGCCCCCTCGGGGGGCGATGTGAGCAGTACGTC.

The rearrangement uses TRBV24-1 and TRBJ2-7; 7 positions agree with TRBD1. V dropped 10 bases and J dropped 6; count of bases not matched to a gene: 29. Germline V gene data show CDR1 as KGHDR and CDR2 as SFDVKD. The CDR3 runs 19 residues. The CDR3 DNA reads TGTGCCACTCCTTTCTTGACGAGGGGTGTCCAAGGACAGGTGGGCGAGCAGTACGTC. It is translated as CATPFLTRGVQGQVGEQYV.

This chain links TRBV19 with TRBJ2-1, with 12 bases fitting TRBD2. The V gene's germline CDR1 is LNHDA and CDR2 SQIVND (reference sequence). This CDR3 has 17 residues. J gave up 6 bases and V 9 bases, and 15 bases lay outside the gene matches. The CDR3 spells CASTPTHLAGGSNEQFF. CDR3 bases: TGTGCCAGCACCCCCACACATCTAGCGGGAGGGTCCAATGAGCAGTTCTTC.

The V and J genes are TRBV6-6 and TRBJ2-3; 8 bases fit TRBD2. With 7 bases clipped from V and 6 bases from J, the junction kept 6 bases outside the gene matches. The CDR3 consists of 13 residues. Germline V CDR1 and CDR2: MNHNY, SVGAGI (reference sequence). Written as DNA, the CDR3 is TGTGCCAGCATCGCGGGAGGTACGGATACGCAGTATTTT. It specifies CASIAGGTDTQYF.

The genes are TRBV3-1 (or the pseudogene TRBV3-2) and TRBJ2-1, with D possibly being TRBD2 (5 bases). V lost 3 bases, J lost 4 bases, and 13 bases lay in between. From germline, CDR1 is LGHDT and CDR2 YNNKEL (reference sequence). The CDR3 loop spans 15 amino acids. For the CDR3, the DNA is TGTGCCAGCAGCCAGGTTGGCGGGCCTTACAATGAGCAGTTCTTC. Translated, it gives CASSQVGGPYNEQFF.

The chain employs TRBV7-8 and TRBJ2-5; a weak D match, TRBD2 (5 bases). The CDR3 is 16 residues long. Germline lookup yields CDR1 SGHVS and CDR2 FQNEAQ. Trimming removed 1 base from V and 3 bases from J, with 15 bases in between. CDR3 sequence: CASSLGPGEIEETQYF. DNA for the CDR3: TGTGCCAGCAGCTTAGGGCCCGGGGAGATAGAAGAGACCCAGTACTTC.

The CDR3, as DNA: TGTGCCAGCAGTGGGTCCAGCTCTGGAAACACCATATATTTT. Its translation is CASSGSSSGNTIYF. The chain joins TRBV2 to TRBJ1-3; the D is unclear. The CDR3 contains 14 residues. Germline V gene data show CDR1 as SNHLY and CDR2 as FYNNEI. V was clipped by 4 bases and J by 0 bases, with 7 bases between them. Looking up the rest from reference TRBV2 and TRBJ1-3 gives the full variable domain: EPEVTQTPSHQVTQMGQEVILRCVPISNHLYFYWYRQILGQKVEFLVSFYNNEISEKSEIFDDQFSVERPDGSNFTLKIRSTKLEDSAMYFCASSGSSSGNTIYFGEGSWLTVV.